The clone carrying this T cell receptor (beta chain) has a handful of counts. Its antigen is still unknown. The CDR3 regions of TCR beta were amplified from RNA transcripts. The HTBI primer set drove a first-round RT-PCR of the TCR CDR3. TCRdb independently ran MiXCR on the multiplex PCR reads; one entry per CDR3 protein. The sample carries 330,000 or so distinct CDR3 sequences, around 18% recorded once. The data were taken from a study of T cells in Graves' hyperthyroidism and ophthalmopathy. General study points: Most thyroid clonotypes expanded above 0.001 appeared in blood too.

V shed 3 bases and J 6 bases; nucleotides not matched to a gene: 8. The CDR3 consists of 18 residues. Germline V gene sequence: CDR1 MNHEY, CDR2 SVGEGT. Sequencing was carried out using blood. The TCR was taken from a woman between 35 and 50 years old with Graves' ophthalmopathy. The chain links TRBV6-2 or TRBV6-3 to TRBJ2-2; 15 bases fit TRBD2. CDR3 in DNA: TGTGCCAGCAGTTATCGCGGACTAGCGGGAGGGTCGCCCGGGGAGCTGTTTTTT. Translating gives CASSYRGLAGGSPGELFF.